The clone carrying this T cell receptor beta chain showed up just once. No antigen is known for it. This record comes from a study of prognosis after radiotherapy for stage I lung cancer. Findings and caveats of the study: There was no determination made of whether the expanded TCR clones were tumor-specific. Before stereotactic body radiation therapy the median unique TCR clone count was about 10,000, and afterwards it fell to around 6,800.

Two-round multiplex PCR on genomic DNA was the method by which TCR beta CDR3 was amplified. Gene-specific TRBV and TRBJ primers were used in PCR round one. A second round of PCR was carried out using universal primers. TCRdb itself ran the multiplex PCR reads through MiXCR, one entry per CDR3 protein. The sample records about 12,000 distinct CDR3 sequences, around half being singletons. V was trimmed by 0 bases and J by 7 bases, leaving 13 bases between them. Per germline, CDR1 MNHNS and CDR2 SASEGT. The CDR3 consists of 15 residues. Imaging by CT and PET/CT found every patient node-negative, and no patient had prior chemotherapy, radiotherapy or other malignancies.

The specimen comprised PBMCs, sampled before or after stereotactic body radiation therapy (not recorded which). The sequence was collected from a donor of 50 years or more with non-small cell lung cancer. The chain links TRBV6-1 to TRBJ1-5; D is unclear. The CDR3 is CASSEAGRARQPQHF. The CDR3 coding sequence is TGTGCCAGCAGTGAAGCGGGGAGGGCTCGGCAGCCCCAGCATTTT.